This record looks at one T cell receptor (beta chain) sequence and its context. The antigen it binds to is not known. Base qualities are not provided; no much larger clone lies one nucleotide away. The sample belongs to a study of somatic mutations in cytotoxic T cells in rheumatoid arthritis (dated by TCRdb to the late 2010s). Notes on the research overall: Right after diagnosis and prior to the start of any treatment, 25 to 30 ml EDTA of peripheral blood was drawn from patients. Some T-cell populations stained with V beta antibodies were sorted by flow on a FACSAria II or Sony SH800 to nearly 100% purity, with sorted V beta1+ cells additionally subjected to TCRB sequencing. Whether expanded CD8+ T-cell clones in untreated, newly diagnosed rheumatoid arthritis carry somatic mutations was the study question, and clonality was characterized with TCRB deep sequencing. For approximately 63 rheumatoid arthritis patients and approximately 20 healthy controls, TCRB deep sequencing was carried out. Patients and controls did not essentially differ in median age, which was nearly identical between the groups. The study at large found these results: Rheumatoid arthritis patients and age-matched healthy controls did not significantly differ in CD8+ T-cell clonality. Healthy controls showed no age-related increase in CD8+ clonality, whereas patients did (Spearman r ≈ 0.49). The finding that TRBV07 was slightly underrepresented in patients was left unadjusted for multiple comparisons. In about an eighth of the roughly 60 patients the largest CD8+ clone exceeded 20% of CD8+ cells, and several identical CD8+ TCRB sequences were shared between blood and synovial fluid. Viral specificity could not be ruled out by absence from virus-specific databases, and the antigen targets of the expanded CD8+ clones remained unknown.

The CDR3 contains 19 residues, cysteine and phenylalanine counted. The only DNA kept is the CDR3, 57 bases in frame from the first base. Cut back by 0 bases and 5 bases, the V and J ends lie 23 bases apart. On an AutoMACS, CD4+ and CD8+ cells were isolated via positive magnetic bead selection, and their purity was verified by flow cytometry. Clonal expansions were first screened by flow cytometry with a TCR V beta antibody panel, then characterized by TCRB deep sequencing of sorted CD8+ fractions. Ficoll-Paque PLUS density gradient separation was used to isolate peripheral blood mononuclear cells. Using Nucleospin Tissue or Tissue XS kits, DNA was extracted from CD4-enriched, CD8-enriched or PBMC samples, with quantification by a Qubit 2.0 fluorometer. Genomic DNA underwent TCRB CDR3 sequencing using the immunoSEQ assay. Per the authors' processing: Only a few patient CD8+ clones larger than 1% matched published virus-specific TCRB sequences when compared against them. Analyses were restricted to productive TCRB rearrangements. Clonality was calculated as a Shannon entropy-based productive clonality index, and a clone was defined by a unique TCRB CDR3 sequence. The template counts of each clone relative to the total templates per sample were used to calculate repertoire overlap between two samples. A correlation with a Spearman r of approximately 0.6 was found between V-gene usage by flow cytometry and V-gene usage by TCRB sequencing. TCRdb stores this immuneACCESS table with in-frame sequences only. Part of the clones is absent; in the studies checked, under half of the shortfall reflects unresolved V genes, and no reason is known for the rest. Clonal size and the V and J genes are those of that table, whereas D and trimming came from the DNA. The sample profile shows around 20,000 clones; 80% to 90% of them were found once. The top ten clonotypes cover about an eighth of the sample.

This TCR was sampled from an adult with rheumatoid arthritis. This chain joins TRBV23-1 to TRBJ2-1; the D gene is possibly TRBD1 or TRBD2, with 5 bases matching each. TRBV23-1 is sorted into the ORF group, with uncertain function. Sequenced sample: CD8+ T cells sorted from blood. The CDR3 sequence is CASSQSRSRMPRGDNEQFF. The sequenced DNA is TGCGCCAGCAGTCAATCAAGATCGCGGATGCCGAGGGGAGACAATGAGCAGTTCTTC.